These T cell receptor beta chains were read from a single sample in a study of blood T cell repertoires in COVID-19. The method was immunoSEQ multiplex PCR; TCRdb's version includes in-frame clones alone and lacks a portion of them. Here the sample spans about 250,000 clones, approximately 80% being singletons. Sample: peripheral blood. These receptors were collected from a middle-aged man with acute or convalescent COVID-19. CDR3s include the opening cysteine and the closing phenylalanine or tryptophan. A D gene is named only where the DNA matches it firmly. The size of a clone is reported for some rows only, either as once, few or many, or as a class for expanded clones.

clone_size d_call j_call v_call cdr3_nt cdr3_aa
NA NA TRBJ1-5 TRBV19 TGTGCCAGTAGTATAGAAGGGGGTTGGGTCACGACGACGCCTCAGCCCCAGCATTTT CASSIEGGWVTTTPQPQHF
NA TRBD1 TRBJ2-7 TRBV11-3 TGTGCCAGCAGCTCTCGGACAGGGGTTGGCGAGCAGTACTTC CASSSRTGVGEQYF
NA NA TRBJ1-6 TRBV5-1 TGCGCCAGCAGCTTACGTCAAGCCGATAATTCACCCCTCCACTTT CASSLRQADNSPLHF
NA NA TRBJ1-4 TRBV10-1 TGCGCCAGCAGTGATGGCACGGGCGGGGAAAATGAAAAACTGTTTTTT CASSDGTGGENEKLFF
NA NA TRBJ2-2 TRBV5-1 TGCGCCAGCAGCCTCGGACAGCCAGCGAACACCGGGGAGCTGTTTTTT CASSLGQPANTGELFF
NA NA TRBJ2-7 TRBV11-2 TGTGCCAGCAGCTTACCCGGCTACGAGCAGTACTTC CASSLPGYEQYF
once NA TRBJ2-1 TRBV9 TGTGCCAGCAGCGTAGAACCGGAGGGCTATGAGCAGTTCTTC CASSVEPEGYEQFF
NA TRBD1 TRBJ1-1 TRBV4-2 TGTGCCAGCAGCTTTAACCAGGGGGCCCTGAACACTGAAGCTTTCTTT CASSFNQGALNTEAFF
NA TRBD1 TRBJ1-4 TRBV5-6 TGTGCCAGCAGCCCCCGACAGGGGGCCGGGACTAATGAAAAACTGTTTTTT CASSPRQGAGTNEKLFF
NA TRBD2 TRBJ2-7 TRBV3-1/TRBV3-2 TGTGCCAGCAGCCTTAGGGGCGGGAGGAACCCCTACGAGCAGTACTTC CASSLRGGRNPYEQYF
NA NA TRBJ1-5 TRBV28 TGTGCCAGCAGTTTGACAGAGGTGAACAATCAGCCCCAGCATTTT CASSLTEVNNQPQHF
NA NA TRBJ1-2 TRBV10-3 TGTGCCATCAGTGAAGGGGCTAACTATGGCTACACCTTC CAISEGANYGYTF
NA NA TRBJ1-3 TRBV15 TGTGCCACCAGCAGGGGCGACGGAATCTCTGGAAACACCATATATTTT CATSRGDGISGNTIYF
NA TRBD1 TRBJ2-3 TRBV5-1 TGCGCCAGCAGCTTCCAGGACAGGGCGGATACGCAGTATTTT CASSFQDRADTQYF
NA TRBD1 TRBJ2-5 TRBV5-1 TGCGCCAGCAGCTTACCAGGGGGCGAAGAGACCCAGTACTTC CASSLPGGEETQYF
NA NA TRBJ1-1 TRBV7-9 TGTGCCAGCAGCTTCTCAAACGGGGATTTGAACACTGAAGCTTTCTTT CASSFSNGDLNTEAFF
NA NA TRBJ2-7 TRBV12-3/TRBV12-4 TGTGCCAGCAGTTTGTCCCTAGCGCGCGAGCAGTACTTC CASSLSLAREQYF
NA NA TRBJ1-1 TRBV18 TGTGCCAGCTCCTACTTCGGGGGGGAGAACACTGAAGCTTTCTTT CASSYFGGENTEAFF
NA NA TRBJ1-3 TRBV19 TGTGCCAGTAGTCGGGACTCTGGAAACACCATATATTTT CASSRDSGNTIYF
NA NA TRBJ1-1 TRBV30 TGTGCCTGGAGTGCAGGGTGGGGGAACACTGAAGCTTTCTTT CAWSAGWGNTEAFF
NA NA TRBJ2-1 TRBV12-3/TRBV12-4 TGTGCCAGCAGCCAATACAATGAGCAGTTCTTC CASSQYNEQFF
NA TRBD1 TRBJ1-1 TRBV5-1 TGCGCCAGCAGCTTGGCAGGGGGCTCCTTCACTGAAGCTTTCTTT CASSLAGGSFTEAFF
once TRBD2 TRBJ2-7 TRBV7-9 TGTGCCAGCAGCCTGACTAGCGGGAGGTCCCACGAGCAGTACTTC CASSLTSGRSHEQYF
NA NA TRBJ2-5 TRBV11-2 TGTGCCAGCAGCTTTGTTTTCCAGCAAGAGACCCAGTACTTC CASSFVFQQETQYF
NA TRBD1 TRBJ1-4 TRBV5-5 TGTGCCAGCACCATGACAGGGCGCAAGGAGGAAAAACTGTTTTTT CASTMTGRKEEKLFF
NA NA TRBJ1-5 TRBV7-9 TGTGCCAGCAGCACCTACGGCGGGCAGCCCCAGCATTTT CASSTYGGQPQHF